The rows below give T cell receptor beta chains drawn from one sample of a study of PD-L1 blockade in urothelial cancer. Measured with immunoSEQ multiplex PCR; TCRdb has only the in-frame clones, and not every one. The sample records under 55,000 clones, approximately 78% being singletons. This material consisted of PBMCs, taken around atezolizumab (anti-PD-L1) treatment. These receptors were taken from a man between 60 and 70 years old with urothelial cancer. Both conserved end residues are part of each CDR3. The order of the fields is J gene, V gene, D gene, clone size, CDR3 DNA, CDR3 protein. D genes are given only for firm matches. Size values are once, few and many counts, or a class for expanded clones, and some rows have none.

>TRBJ1-2|TRBV2|-|few
TGTGCCACGTCCGAGCCTGGCTACACCTTC
CATSEPGYTF
>TRBJ2-3|TRBV19|TRBD1|-
TGTGCCAGTAGTATCCGGAGACAGGGCGCAGATACGCAGTATTTT
CASSIRRQGADTQYF
>TRBJ1-5|TRBV6-1|-|once
TGTGCCAGCACCCACGGTCCCGGCAATCAGCCCCAGCATTTT
CASTHGPGNQPQHF
>TRBJ2-7|TRBV5-6|-|-
TGTGCCAGCAGCCGGGACAAACGACTGTACGAGCAGTACTTC
CASSRDKRLYEQYF
>TRBJ2-1|TRBV5-4|-|-
TGTGCCAGCAGCTCCTTAGCGGATAGCTCCTACAATGAGCAGTTCTTC
CASSSLADSSYNEQFF
>TRBJ2-3|TRBV19|TRBD2|-
TGTGCCAGTAGTATGACTCGGACTAGCGGGGGGGCAGATACGCAGTATTTT
CASSMTRTSGGADTQYF
>TRBJ1-2|TRBV19|-|-
TGTGCCAGTAGCCCCACTCGGCAGGGGACCTATGGCTACACCTTC
CASSPTRQGTYGYTF
>TRBJ2-3|TRBV5-4|TRBD2|-
TGTGCCAGCAGCTCACCACAGCGGGGATTCACAGATACGCAGTATTTT
CASSSPQRGFTDTQYF
>TRBJ1-5|TRBV6-6|-|-
TGTGCCAGCAGACACCAAAATCAGCCCCAGCATTTT
CASRHQNQPQHF
>TRBJ1-1|TRBV18|-|-
TGTGCCAGCTCACCCTCTGGGGGGGGTACTGAAGCTTTCTTT
CASSPSGGGTEAFF
>TRBJ2-3|TRBV6-6|TRBD2|-
TGCGACCCGGGACTAGAACCCTTCTATACGCAGTATTTT
CDPGLEPFYTQYF
>TRBJ2-7|TRBV5-1|TRBD1|-
TGCGCCAGCAGCCCTGGACAGGGAGGCTCCTACGAGCAGTACTTC
CASSPGQGGSYEQYF
>TRBJ2-1|TRBV4-1|-|-
TGCGCCAGCAGTCCTCTGGCAGGCCTTGAGCAGTTCTTC
CASSPLAGLEQFF
>TRBJ2-7|TRBV5-4|-|-
TGTGCCAGCAGCTCACGGGACTACGAGCAGTACTTC
CASSSRDYEQYF
>TRBJ1-2|TRBV27|-|-
TGTGCCAGCAGTCCCCCCGTGGACAAGGGGTCTTATGGCTACACCTTC
CASSPPVDKGSYGYTF
>TRBJ2-7|TRBV7-2|-|-
TGTGCCAGCAGCTTGTTTAGCGGAGACTCCTACGAGCAGTACTTC
CASSLFSGDSYEQYF
>TRBJ1-1|TRBV28|-|-
TGTGCCAGCATCAACGGGGGGGGCAGGAACACTGAAGCTTTCTTT
CASINGGGRNTEAFF
>TRBJ1-2|TRBV14|-|-
TGTGCCAGCAGCCAAGGGACTCTCTATGGCTACACCTTC
CASSQGTLYGYTF
>TRBJ1-4|TRBV7-2|-|-
TGTGCCAGTAAGGGGACAACTAATGAAAAACTGTTTTTT
CASKGTTNEKLFF
>TRBJ2-3|TRBV5-4|-|-
TGTGCCAGCAGCTCCGCCACTAGCACAGATACGCAGTATTTT
CASSSATSTDTQYF
>TRBJ1-1|TRBV2|TRBD1|-
TGTGCCAGCATCGGGACAGACTCAATGAACACTGAAGCTTTCTTT
CASIGTDSMNTEAFF
>TRBJ2-5|TRBV10-1|TRBD2|-
TGCGCCAGCAGGGGCTATAGCGGGGCGAACCCCCAAGAGACCCAGTACTTC
CASRGYSGANPQETQYF
>TRBJ1-1|TRBV19|-|-
TGTGCCAGTAGTCTAGGACAGACGGGGAACACTGAAGCTTTCTTT
CASSLGQTGNTEAFF
>TRBJ2-7|TRBV7-9|TRBD1|few
TGTGCCAGCAGCACCAGGACAGGGGGAAACGAGCAGTACTTC
CASSTRTGGNEQYF
>TRBJ1-2|TRBV6-1|-|-
TGTGCCAGCAGTGAAGCGGCAGATTATGGCTACACCTTC
CASSEAADYGYTF
>TRBJ1-3|TRBV7-2|-|-
TGTGCCAGCAGCTTGGGGAGCTCTGGAAACACCATATATTTT
CASSLGSSGNTIYF
>TRBJ2-7|TRBV9|-|-
TGTGCCAGCAGCGTAGAAGGGGGTCGGTACGAGCAGTACTTC
CASSVEGGRYEQYF
>TRBJ2-5|TRBV5-4|-|once
TGTGCCAGCAGCTCTCAGGGGGGAGAGACCCAGTACTTC
CASSSQGGETQYF
>TRBJ1-5|TRBV5-1|-|few
TGCGCCAGCCGGCAGGGGTTGGATCAGCCCCAGCATTTT
CASRQGLDQPQHF
>TRBJ2-7|TRBV7-2|TRBD1|once
TGTGCCAGCAGTTTACAGGGGCAGCTGGTGAGCGAGCAGTACTTC
CASSLQGQLVSEQYF
>TRBJ2-7|TRBV7-2|-|once
TGTGCCAGCAGCTTAGCGCGGCGGTACGAGCAGTACTTC
CASSLARRYEQYF
>TRBJ2-3|TRBV14|TRBD1|-
TGTGCCAGCAGCTTTCGGACAGGGGGCCACACAGATACGCAGTATTTT
CASSFRTGGHTDTQYF
>TRBJ2-1|TRBV19|TRBD2|-
TGTGCCAGTAGTATTCAAGCGGGAGCCTACAATGAGCAGTTCTTC
CASSIQAGAYNEQFF